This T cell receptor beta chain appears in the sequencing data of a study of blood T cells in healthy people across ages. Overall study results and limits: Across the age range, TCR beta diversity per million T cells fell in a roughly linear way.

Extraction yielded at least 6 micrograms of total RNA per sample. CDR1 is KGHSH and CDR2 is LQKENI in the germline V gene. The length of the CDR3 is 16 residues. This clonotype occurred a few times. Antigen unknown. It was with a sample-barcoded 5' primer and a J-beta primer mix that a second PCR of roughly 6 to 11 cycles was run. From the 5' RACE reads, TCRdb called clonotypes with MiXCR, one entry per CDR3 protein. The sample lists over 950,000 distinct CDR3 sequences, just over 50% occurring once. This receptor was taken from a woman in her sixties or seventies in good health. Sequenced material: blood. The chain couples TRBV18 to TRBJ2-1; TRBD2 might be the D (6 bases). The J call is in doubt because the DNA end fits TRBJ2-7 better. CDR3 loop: CASSQIADNAYNEQYF. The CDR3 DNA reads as TGTGCCAGCTCACAAATAGCGGACAATGCCTACAATGAGCAGTACTTC.